A single count supports the clone carrying this T cell receptor (beta chain). What it recognizes is unknown. In the PCR, 60 Vbeta and 13 Jbeta primers were used. Some clones are missing from TCRdb's copy, which holds only in-frame ones; the method was immunoSEQ multiplex PCR. The sample yields roughly 130,000 clones, 80% seen once. Germline V gene lookup returns CDR1 SQVTM and CDR2 ANQGSEA. Trimming removed 1 base at V and 1 base at J, with 7 bases between. This CDR3 region has 13 residues. These data belong to a study of cytomegalovirus exposure and HLA in healthy donors. General study findings and limits: The authors enumerated over 150 TCR beta chains as linked to cytomegalovirus.

The chain links TRBV29-1 to TRBJ1-1; no definite D call. The sequenced material came from PBMCs. This sequence was found in a man aged 30 to 45 in good health and CMV-seronegative. The CDR3 region is CSVEGQRNTEAFF. The CDR3 nucleotides are TGCAGCGTTGAAGGCCAGCGGAACACTGAAGCTTTCTTT.